This T cell receptor beta chain was obtained from a study of T cell repertoires in cytomegalovirus infection. This CDR3 is built from 13 residues. J lost 1 base, V lost 5 bases, and 5 bases had no gene match. Per germline, CDR1 SQVTM and CDR2 ANQGSEA. TCRdb recomputed calls from the reads with MiXCR, one row per CDR3 protein. The table lists just over 150,000 distinct CDR3 sequences, around 22% of them singletons. The gene calls are TRBV29-1 and TRBJ2-7; 7 bases are a match to TRBD1. The TCR originated in a human donor in good health (CMV status not recorded). Some clones in this sample may be carry-over from other donors' samples. Input material: PBMCs. The CDR3 DNA reads TGCAGCGTTCGGACAGGAGCTTCCTACGAGCAGTACTTC. It yields the protein CSVRTGASYEQYF.